This TCR beta chain was recovered during a study of blood T cells in healthy people across ages. The authors ran a second PCR of roughly 6 to 12 cycles using a sample-barcoded 5' primer and a J-beta primer mix. TCRdb re-called the 5' RACE reads through MiXCR, storing one row per CDR3 protein. In the table there are 1.5 million to 2 million distinct CDR3 sequences, around 48% of which are singletons. Source material: blood. The source of this sequence is a woman aged 35 to 49 in good health.

In DNA, the CDR3 is TGCAGTGCTAGAGGGACAGGTGGGGTTAATCAGCCCCAGCATTTT. Protein product: CSARGTGGVNQPQHF. The J gene is TRBJ1-5, the V gene TRBV20-1, with TRBD1 matching 7 bases. CDR3 length: 15 amino acids. V shed 1 base and J 4 bases; nucleotides not matched to a gene: 7. Per germline, CDR1 DFQATT and CDR2 SNEGSKA (reference sequence).